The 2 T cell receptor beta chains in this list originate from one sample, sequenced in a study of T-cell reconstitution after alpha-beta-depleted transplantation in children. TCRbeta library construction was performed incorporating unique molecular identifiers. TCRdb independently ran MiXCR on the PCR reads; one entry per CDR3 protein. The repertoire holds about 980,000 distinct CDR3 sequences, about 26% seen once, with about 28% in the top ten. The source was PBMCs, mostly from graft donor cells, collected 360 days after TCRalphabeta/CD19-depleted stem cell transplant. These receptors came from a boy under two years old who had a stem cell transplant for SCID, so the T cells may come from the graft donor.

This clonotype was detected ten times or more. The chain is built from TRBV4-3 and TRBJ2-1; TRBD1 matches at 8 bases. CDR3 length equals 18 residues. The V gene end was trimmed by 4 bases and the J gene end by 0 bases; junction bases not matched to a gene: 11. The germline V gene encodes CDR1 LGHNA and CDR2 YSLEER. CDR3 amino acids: CASSPYSTGGSSYNEQFF. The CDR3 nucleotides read TGCGCCAGCAGCCCTTACAGCACAGGGGGAAGCTCCTACAATGAGCAGTTCTTC.

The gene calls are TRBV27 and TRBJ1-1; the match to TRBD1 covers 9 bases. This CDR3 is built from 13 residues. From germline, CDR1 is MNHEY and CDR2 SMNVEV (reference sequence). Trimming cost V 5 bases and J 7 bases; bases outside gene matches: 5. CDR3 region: CASSLGTGLEAFF. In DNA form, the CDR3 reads TGTGCCAGCAGTCTCGGGACAGGGCTTGAAGCTTTCTTT.